Described below is a single TCR beta chain sequence and its context. Antigen specificity is unknown. As to time point: week 3, after first cycle of checkpoint inhibitor. Blood was drawn before treatment and at week 3 after checkpoint blockade. Response was assessed by RECIST 1.1 at 12 weeks, except a couple of rapid progressors. The data are from a study of blood T cell dynamics during melanoma immunotherapy. Study-wide context: First-line therapy was either pembrolizumab or nivolumab with ipilimumab for metastatic melanoma.

Libraries were prepared by immunoSEQ multiplex PCR; TCRdb keeps only in-frame clonotypes and omits some of them. The sample has around 10,000 clones; approximately 90% are singletons. Germline CDR1 is MDHEN and CDR2 is SYDVKM. This CDR3 comprises 14 residues. V lost 7 bases and J 8 bases, leaving 19 bases between the germline ends. The study, taken as a whole, reports: Whether repertoire-driving clones were melanoma-specific could not be determined.

The receptor was derived from a human donor with melanoma. The rearrangement joins TRBV28 to TRBJ2-3, with D unclear. Specimen: blood, collected from a patient treated with checkpoint blockade. The DNA for the CDR3 is TGTGCCAGCACCCCCGGGCAGCTGCGTGGTACGCAGTATTTT. Translation: CASTPGQLRGTQYF.